A single sample gave rise to the 3 T cell receptor beta chains below, sequenced in a study of radiotherapy plus CTLA-4 blockade in lung cancer. This table comes from immunoSEQ multiplex PCR, and its TCRdb copy is limited to in-frame clones, with some not included. The table shows about 51,000 clones, with approximately 80% occurring only once. Specimen: peripheral blood, collected from a patient treated with radiotherapy plus ipilimumab. Receptor source: a human donor with non-small cell lung cancer whose response to radiotherapy plus ipilimumab could not be evaluated.

The chain combines TRBV7-8 with TRBJ2-7; D may be TRBD1 (5 bases). V shed 5 bases and J shed 5 bases, with 16 bases lying between them. Germline V gene lookup returns CDR1 SGHVS and CDR2 FQNEAQ. The CDR3 consists of 14 residues. The chain's CDR3 is CASSVGSTGHEQYF. The CDR3 nucleotides read TGTGCCAGCAGCGTTGGTTCCACAGGCCACGAGCAGTACTTC.

A word on this clone: At one boundary the junction diverges from the germline segment, which might be a read error. The CDR3 is CASSLEVGEQYF. The CDR3 DNA reads TGTGCCAGCAGCCTAGAGGTCGGCGAGCAGTACTTC. The chain has TRBV11-3 and TRBJ2-7; D not resolved. CDR1 is SGHNT, CDR2 YENEEA, per germline. The CDR3 length is 12 residues.

This clone was found a few times. The chain couples TRBV28 to TRBJ1-2; 7 bases match TRBD1. The CDR3 is made up of 14 amino acids. CDR1 MDHEN and CDR2 SYDVKM come from the germline V gene. The J segment lost 5 bases and the V segment lost 3 bases, leaving 6 bases of the junction unmatched. The CDR3 sequence is CASSFGVRGYGYTF. CDR3 nucleotide sequence: TGTGCCAGCAGTTTTGGTGTCAGGGGGTATGGCTACACCTTC.